The 24 T cell receptor beta chains presented below share a single source sample, sequenced in a study of T cell clones after liver transplantation. Clones were read by immunoSEQ multiplex PCR, and TCRdb kept only the in-frame ones, dropping some. Of 45,000 to 55,000 clones detected, approximately 84% appear once; the ten largest clones hold about 8.5%. Specimen: CD4+ T cells from blood, collected before liver transplant. The receptors were gathered from a human donor who received a liver transplant.

This clone occurred once. The chain is built from TRBV20-1 and TRBJ1-1, with unresolved D. Trimming left V 3 bases short and J 11 bases short, with 13 bases between. The CDR3 runs to 11 residues. Germline values: CDR1 DFQATT, CDR2 SNEGSKA (reference sequence). The CDR3 DNA follows: TGCAGTGCTAGTTCCAGCCGGGAGGCTTTCTTT. It yields the protein CSASSSREAFF.

The chain links TRBV6-1 to TRBJ1-5, with 9 bases fitting TRBD1. The ends lost 1 base at V and 2 bases at J; junction bases unmatched: 0. This CDR3 comprises 15 residues. Germline V lookup: CDR1 MNHNS, CDR2 SASEGT. The CDR3 here is CASSEGQGGNQPQHF. CDR3 nucleotide sequence: TGTGCCAGCAGTGAAGGACAGGGGGGCAATCAGCCCCAGCATTTT.

The gene calls are TRBV4-1 and TRBJ2-7; 9 nucleotides match TRBD1. The CDR3 has 15 residues. Trimming cost V 2 bases and J 1 base; bases outside gene matches: 3. Per germline, CDR1 MGHRA and CDR2 YSYEKL. DNA of the CDR3: TGCGCCAGCAGCCAACCCGGGACAGGGTCCTACGAGCAGTACTTC. Its protein product is CASSQPGTGSYEQYF.

The table lists this clone with a few counts. The rearrangement uses TRBV7-2 and TRBJ1-1; maybe TRBD1 (6 bases). The CDR3 runs 15 residues. V lost 5 bases to trimming and J lost 6 bases, with 19 bases between them. Germline-derived CDR1 and CDR2 are SGHTA and FQGNSA. The CDR3 DNA reads TGTGCCAGCAGCCCCTATGGGGGGCAAACCCCTGAAGCTTTCTTT. Its protein product is CASSPYGGQTPEAFF.

This chain uses TRBV5-1 with TRBJ1-6; no definite D call. This CDR3 comprises 15 residues. Trimming took 4 bases from V and 0 from J, leaving 8 bases between them. CDR1 is SGHRS and CDR2 is YFSETQ in the germline V gene. In nucleotides, the CDR3 is TGCGCCAGCAGCGCGGAGAGCTCCTATAATTCACCCCTCCACTTT. Encoded protein: CASSAESSYNSPLHF.

The V call is TRBV5-4, the J call TRBJ1-2, with D unresolved. Trimming shortened V by 4 bases and J by 4 bases, and 11 bases separated the two germline ends. CDR1 is SGHNT and CDR2 is YYREEE in the germline V gene (reference sequence). The CDR3 is made up of 13 amino acids. CDR3 nucleotides: TGTGCCAGCAGCATCGGAGGGAGCTATGGCTACACCTTC. Residues: CASSIGGSYGYTF.

The rearrangement joins TRBV5-1 to TRBJ1-2, with D possibly being TRBD1 (6 bases). Germline V gene lookup returns CDR1 SGHRS and CDR2 YFSETQ. V shed 3 bases and J shed 12 bases, with 24 bases lying between them. There are 15 residues in the CDR3. For the CDR3, the DNA is TGCGCCAGCAGCTGGGATCGAGTGGGGGCGCGAAGAAACACCTTC. This encodes CASSWDRVGARRNTF.

The gene calls are TRBV9 and TRBJ1-1; D remains unclear. Germline CDR1 and CDR2: SGDLS and YYNGEE. The V gene lost 3 bases and the J gene lost 4 bases, with 13 bases spanning the gap. The CDR3 spans 14 residues. In DNA, the CDR3 is TGTGCCAGCAGCGCTAGACCCGAAGGCACTGAAGCTTTCTTT. Encoded protein: CASSARPEGTEAFF.

The CDR3 sequence is CASSIDLTAYSYEQYF. The CDR3 coding sequence is TGTGCCAGTAGTATAGATCTCACAGCGTACTCCTACGAGCAGTACTTC. The chain joins TRBV19 to TRBJ2-7; D is unclear. The germline CDR1 and CDR2 sequences are LNHDA and SQIVND (reference sequence). V lost 0 bases and J 0 bases, leaving 12 bases between the germline ends. CDR3 size: 16 residues.

This clone was counted only a few times. This chain links TRBV18 with TRBJ1-5; D unclear. The V end was cut by 3 bases, the J end by 1 base, with 10 bases between. Per the germline V gene, CDR1 is KGHSH and CDR2 is LQKENI. CDR3 length: 15 amino acids. The CDR3 spells CASSPSAGSNQPQHF. DNA for the CDR3: TGTGCCAGCTCACCCTCGGCGGGGAGCAATCAGCCCCAGCATTTT.

V and J are TRBV2 and TRBJ1-4, with D uncertain. Trimming removed 2 bases at V and 14 bases at J, with 9 bases between. Looked up from germline, CDR1 is SNHLY and CDR2 is FYNNEI. The CDR3 is made up of 11 amino acids. CDR3 residues: CASSERVDLFF. Written as DNA, the CDR3 is TGTGCCAGCAGTGAAAGGGTTGACCTGTTTTTT.

The chain couples TRBV7-6 to TRBJ2-7; D ambiguous. Germline CDR1 and CDR2: SGHVS and FNYEAQ. This CDR3 region has 13 residues. V was cut by 0 bases and J by 2 bases, with 5 bases left in between. CDR3 DNA: TGTGCCAGCAGCTTAGCGGGAACCTACGAGCAGTACTTC. Translated, it gives CASSLAGTYEQYF.

The chain has TRBV4-2 and TRBJ2-7, with TRBD2 matching over 12 bases. Germline CDR1 and CDR2: LGHNA and YNFKEQ. The CDR3 loop spans 15 amino acids. The junction had 5 bases not matched to a gene; V was cut back by 4 bases and J by 4 bases. The CDR3 here is CASSPTSGSIYEQYF. As DNA, the CDR3 is TGTGCCAGCAGCCCGACTAGCGGGAGTATATACGAGCAGTACTTC.

The genes are TRBV6-6 and TRBJ1-4; perhaps TRBD1 as D (6 bases). There are 15 residues in the CDR3. The V gene lost 5 bases and the J gene lost 7 bases, with 17 bases spanning the gap. Germline CDR1 is MNHNY and CDR2 is SVGAGI (reference sequence). DNA of the CDR3: TGTGCCAGCAGTATCCTCGGGGGGGCCTTTGAAAAACTGTTTTTT. As protein: CASSILGGAFEKLFF.

This clone was detected a few times. Here the CDR3 reads CASSASTGGVGDTQYF. Here the CDR3 DNA reads TGTGCCAGCAGCGCATCCACAGGGGGCGTGGGGGATACGCAGTATTTT. The chain recombines TRBV9 with TRBJ2-3; 9 bases line up with TRBD1. The germline gives CDR1 SGDLS, CDR2 YYNGEE. The V segment lost 3 bases and the J segment 6 bases; nucleotides outside the gene matches: 11. CDR3 length: 16 residues.

The rearrangement links TRBV5-1 to TRBJ1-2; a possible D gene is TRBD1 (5 bases). The CDR3 covers 16 residues. The germline gives CDR1 SGHRS, CDR2 YFSETQ. Trimming pared 0 bases from V and 0 bases from J, leaving 12 bases between. CDR3 DNA: TGCGCCAGCAGCTTGGAGGTCGGCAGGGCTAACTATGGCTACACCTTC. It yields the protein CASSLEVGRANYGYTF.

This sequence joins TRBV7-9 and TRBJ1-4; no reliable D call. The CDR3 runs to 15 residues. Germline loops: CDR1 SEHNR, CDR2 FQNEAQ (reference sequence). Deletions cut 4 bases from V and 0 bases from J, with 9 bases between. The CDR3 sequence is CASSSTAATNEKLFF. CDR3 nucleotide sequence: TGTGCCAGCAGCTCTACGGCTGCAACTAATGAAAAACTGTTTTTT.

This rearrangement joins TRBV30 to TRBJ2-6, with D unclear. The CDR3 is 12 residues long. CDR1 and CDR2 (germline): GTSNPN, SVGIG (reference sequence). V lost 7 bases and J lost 0, with 4 bases in between. The CDR3 is CASNSGANVLTF. In nucleotides, the CDR3 is TGTGCCTCTAACTCTGGGGCCAACGTCCTGACTTTC.

J is TRBJ2-1 and V is TRBV7-9, with a weak D call TRBD1 (5 bases). Trimming stripped 4 bases from V and 9 bases from J, with 19 bases between. Germline lookup yields CDR1 SEHNR and CDR2 FQNEAQ (reference sequence). This CDR3 is 15 amino acids long. CDR3 in DNA: TGTGCCAGCAGCTACCTACAGGTTTCGGTAGGTGAGCAGTTCTTC. The encoded protein is CASSYLQVSVGEQFF.

This clone was counted a single time. Written as DNA, the CDR3 is TGTGCCTGGAGTGTTGGAAGTTTTGGAGAGACCCAGTACTTC. It yields the protein CAWSVGSFGETQYF. The rearrangement uses TRBV30 and TRBJ2-5; D is undetermined. Germline CDR1 reads GTSNPN; CDR2 reads SVGIG (reference sequence). V lost 0 bases to trimming and J lost 4 bases, with 12 bases between them. This CDR3 comprises 14 residues.

The chain recombines TRBV6-6 with TRBJ1-1; unclear D gene. This CDR3 spans 13 amino acids. The V end was cut by 2 bases, the J end by 5 bases, with 9 bases between. Germline-derived CDR1 and CDR2 are MNHNY and SVGAGI (reference sequence). CDR3 sequence reads: CASSYARVTEAFF. CDR3 in DNA: TGTGCCAGCAGTTACGCCCGGGTGACTGAAGCTTTCTTT.

The rearrangement joins TRBV10-2 to TRBJ2-1; 8 bases fit TRBD2. CDR3 size: 15 residues. The J segment lost 2 bases and the V segment lost 2 bases, leaving 2 bases of the junction unmatched. The germline V gene encodes CDR1 WSHSY and CDR2 SAAADI. The CDR3 here is CASSEIGGAYNEQFF. The CDR3 DNA reads as TGCGCCAGCAGTGAGATCGGGGGGGCCTACAATGAGCAGTTCTTC.

For the CDR3, the DNA is TGTGCCAGCAGCCTCCTCGAGGGAGCTAAACTGTTTTTT. Protein product: CASSLLEGAKLFF. The chain joins TRBV9 to TRBJ1-4; D remains unclear. V was clipped by 4 bases and J by 11 bases, with 15 bases between them. The CDR3 length is 13 residues. Germline V lookup: CDR1 SGDLS, CDR2 YYNGEE. Looking up the rest from reference TRBV9 and TRBJ1-4 gives the full variable domain: DSGVTQTPKHLITATGQRVTLRCSPRSGDLSVYWYQQSLDQGLQFLIQYYNGEERAKGNILERFSAQQFPDLHSELNLSSLELGDSALYFCASSLLEGAKLFFGSGTQLSVL.

The genes are TRBV28 and TRBJ2-3; a possible D gene is TRBD2 (6 bases). CDR1 is MDHEN and CDR2 is SYDVKM in the germline V gene. The CDR3 contains 14 residues. V lost 3 bases to trimming and J lost 4 bases, with 11 bases between them. The CDR3 loop is CASSFPGTADTQYF. In DNA form, the CDR3 reads TGTGCCAGCAGTTTTCCCGGGACTGCAGATACGCAGTATTTT.